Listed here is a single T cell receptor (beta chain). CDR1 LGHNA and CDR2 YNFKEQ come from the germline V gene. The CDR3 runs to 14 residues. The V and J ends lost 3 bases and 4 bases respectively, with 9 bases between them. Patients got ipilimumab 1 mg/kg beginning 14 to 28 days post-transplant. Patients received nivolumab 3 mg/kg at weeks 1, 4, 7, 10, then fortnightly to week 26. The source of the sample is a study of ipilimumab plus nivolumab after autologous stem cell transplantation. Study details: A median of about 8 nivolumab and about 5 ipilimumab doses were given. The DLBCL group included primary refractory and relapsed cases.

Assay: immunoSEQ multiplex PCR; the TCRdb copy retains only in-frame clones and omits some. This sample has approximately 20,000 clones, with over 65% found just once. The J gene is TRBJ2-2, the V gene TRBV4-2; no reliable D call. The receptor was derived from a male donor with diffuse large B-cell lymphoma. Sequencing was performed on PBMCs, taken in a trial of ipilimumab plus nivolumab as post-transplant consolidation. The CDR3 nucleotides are TGTGCCAGCAGCCATCCTTCGGGCACCGGGGAGCTGTTTTTT. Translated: CASSHPSGTGELFF.